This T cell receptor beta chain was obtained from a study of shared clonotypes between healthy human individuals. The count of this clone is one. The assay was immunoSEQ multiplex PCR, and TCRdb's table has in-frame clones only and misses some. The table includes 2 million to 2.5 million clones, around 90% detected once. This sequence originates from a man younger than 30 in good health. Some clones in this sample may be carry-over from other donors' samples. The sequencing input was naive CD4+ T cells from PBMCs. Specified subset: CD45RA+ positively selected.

As DNA, the CDR3 is TGTGCCAGCAGTATCAGGGTACGGTACGAGCAGTACTTC. Translating gives CASSIRVRYEQYF. The chain uses TRBV5-6 and TRBJ2-7; a possible D gene is TRBD1 (5 bases). From germline, CDR1 is SGHDT and CDR2 YYEEEE. The CDR3 loop spans 13 amino acids. Trimming took off 5 bases at V and 4 bases at J, with 13 bases between the two ends.